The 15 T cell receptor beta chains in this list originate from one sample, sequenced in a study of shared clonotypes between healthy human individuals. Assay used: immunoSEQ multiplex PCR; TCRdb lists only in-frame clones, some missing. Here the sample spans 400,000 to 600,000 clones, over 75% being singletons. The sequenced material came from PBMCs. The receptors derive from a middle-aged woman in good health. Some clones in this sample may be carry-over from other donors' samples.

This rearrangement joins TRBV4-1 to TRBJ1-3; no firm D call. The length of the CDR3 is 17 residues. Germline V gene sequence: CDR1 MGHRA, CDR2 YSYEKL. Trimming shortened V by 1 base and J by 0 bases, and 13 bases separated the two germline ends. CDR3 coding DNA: TGCGCCAGCAGCCAAGGGGTAGTGGCCTCCTCTGGAAACACCATATATTTT. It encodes CASSQGVVASSGNTIYF.

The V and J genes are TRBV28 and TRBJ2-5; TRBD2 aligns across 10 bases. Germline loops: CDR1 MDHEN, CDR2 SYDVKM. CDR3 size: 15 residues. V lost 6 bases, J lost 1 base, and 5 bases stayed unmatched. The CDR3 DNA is TGTGCCAGCAGCCTAGCGGGAGATTTCCAAGAGACCCAGTACTTC. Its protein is CASSLAGDFQETQYF.

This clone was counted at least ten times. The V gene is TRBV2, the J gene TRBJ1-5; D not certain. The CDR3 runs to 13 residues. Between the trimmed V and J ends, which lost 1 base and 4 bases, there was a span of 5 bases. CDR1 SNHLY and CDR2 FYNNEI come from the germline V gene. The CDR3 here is CASSEDVNQPQHF. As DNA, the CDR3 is TGTGCCAGCAGTGAAGACGTTAATCAGCCCCAGCATTTT.

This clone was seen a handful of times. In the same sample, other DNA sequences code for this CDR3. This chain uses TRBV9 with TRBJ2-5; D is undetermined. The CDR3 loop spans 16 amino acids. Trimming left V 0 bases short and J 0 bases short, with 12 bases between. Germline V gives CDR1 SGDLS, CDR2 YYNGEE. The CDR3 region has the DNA TGTGCCAGCAGCGTAGACGGCGGAGCGTACCAAGAGACCCAGTACTTC. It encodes CASSVDGGAYQETQYF.

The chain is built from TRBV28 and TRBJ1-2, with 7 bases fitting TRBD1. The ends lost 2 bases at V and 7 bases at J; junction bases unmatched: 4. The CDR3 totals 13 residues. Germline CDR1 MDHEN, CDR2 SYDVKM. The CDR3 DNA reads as TGTGCCAGCAGTTTAGCCAGGGGGGTTGGCTACACCTTC. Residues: CASSLARGVGYTF.

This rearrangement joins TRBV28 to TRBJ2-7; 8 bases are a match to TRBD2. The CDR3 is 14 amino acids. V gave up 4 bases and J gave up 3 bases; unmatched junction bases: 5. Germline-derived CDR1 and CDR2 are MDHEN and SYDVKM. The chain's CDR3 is CASSSVAGLYEQYF. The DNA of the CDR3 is TGTGCCAGCAGTTCGGTAGCGGGACTCTACGAGCAGTACTTC.

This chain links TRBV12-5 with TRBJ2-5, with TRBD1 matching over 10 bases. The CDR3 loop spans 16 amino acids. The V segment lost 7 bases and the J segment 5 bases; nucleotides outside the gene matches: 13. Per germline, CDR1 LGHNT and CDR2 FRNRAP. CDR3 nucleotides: TGTGCTAGTGCCCGAATGGACAGGGGGTACGGGGAGACCCAGTACTTC. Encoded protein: CASARMDRGYGETQYF.

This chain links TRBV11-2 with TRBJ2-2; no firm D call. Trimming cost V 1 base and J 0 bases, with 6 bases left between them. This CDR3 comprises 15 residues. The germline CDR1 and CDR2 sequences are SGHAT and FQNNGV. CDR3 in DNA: TGTGCCAGCAGCTTAGGTGGTGCGAACACCGGGGAGCTGTTTTTT. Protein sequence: CASSLGGANTGELFF.

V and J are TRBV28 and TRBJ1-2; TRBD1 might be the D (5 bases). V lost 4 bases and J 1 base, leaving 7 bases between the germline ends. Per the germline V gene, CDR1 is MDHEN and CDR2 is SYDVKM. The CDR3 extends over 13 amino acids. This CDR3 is CASSSTDNYGYTF. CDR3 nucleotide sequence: TGTGCCAGCAGTTCGACAGATAACTATGGCTACACCTTC.

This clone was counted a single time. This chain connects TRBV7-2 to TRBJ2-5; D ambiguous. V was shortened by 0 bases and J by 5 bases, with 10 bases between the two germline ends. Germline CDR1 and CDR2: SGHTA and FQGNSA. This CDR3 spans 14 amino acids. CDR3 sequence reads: CASSLAFSSETQYF. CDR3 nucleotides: TGTGCCAGCAGCTTAGCGTTTAGCTCGGAGACCCAGTACTTC.

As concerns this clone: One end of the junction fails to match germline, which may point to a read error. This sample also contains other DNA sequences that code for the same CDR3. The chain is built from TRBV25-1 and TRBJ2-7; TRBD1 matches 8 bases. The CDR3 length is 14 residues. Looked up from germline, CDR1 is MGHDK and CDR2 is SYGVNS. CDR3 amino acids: CASSDNRGNYEQYF. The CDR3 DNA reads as TGCGCCAGCAGTGACAACAGGGGGAACTACGAGCAGTACTTC.

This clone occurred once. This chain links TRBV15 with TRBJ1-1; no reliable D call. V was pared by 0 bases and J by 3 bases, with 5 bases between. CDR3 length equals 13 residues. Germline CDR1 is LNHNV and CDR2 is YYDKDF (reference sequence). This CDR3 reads CATSRDGHTEAFF. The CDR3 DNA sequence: TGTGCCACCAGCAGAGATGGGCACACTGAAGCTTTCTTT.

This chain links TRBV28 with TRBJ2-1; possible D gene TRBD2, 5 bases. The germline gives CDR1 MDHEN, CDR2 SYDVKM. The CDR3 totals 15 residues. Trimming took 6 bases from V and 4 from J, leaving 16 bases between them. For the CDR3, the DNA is TGTGCCAGCAGGGGCGGAGGAATTGGTTACAATGAGCAGTTCTTC. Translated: CASRGGGIGYNEQFF.

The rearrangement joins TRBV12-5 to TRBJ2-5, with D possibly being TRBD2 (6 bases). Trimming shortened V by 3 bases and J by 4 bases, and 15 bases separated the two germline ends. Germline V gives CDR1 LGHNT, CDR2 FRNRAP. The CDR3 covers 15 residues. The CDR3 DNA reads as TGTGCTAGTGGTTTTGGAGGGCTGACGGGAGAGACCCAGTACTTC. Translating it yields CASGFGGLTGETQYF.

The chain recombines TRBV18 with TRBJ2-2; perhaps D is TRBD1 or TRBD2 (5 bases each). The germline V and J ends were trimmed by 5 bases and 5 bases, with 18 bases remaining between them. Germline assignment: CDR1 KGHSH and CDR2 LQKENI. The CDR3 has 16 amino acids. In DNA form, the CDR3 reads TGTGCCAGCTCATCAGCTTTGGGGCTAGCAACCGGGGAGCTGTTTTTT. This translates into CASSSALGLATGELFF.